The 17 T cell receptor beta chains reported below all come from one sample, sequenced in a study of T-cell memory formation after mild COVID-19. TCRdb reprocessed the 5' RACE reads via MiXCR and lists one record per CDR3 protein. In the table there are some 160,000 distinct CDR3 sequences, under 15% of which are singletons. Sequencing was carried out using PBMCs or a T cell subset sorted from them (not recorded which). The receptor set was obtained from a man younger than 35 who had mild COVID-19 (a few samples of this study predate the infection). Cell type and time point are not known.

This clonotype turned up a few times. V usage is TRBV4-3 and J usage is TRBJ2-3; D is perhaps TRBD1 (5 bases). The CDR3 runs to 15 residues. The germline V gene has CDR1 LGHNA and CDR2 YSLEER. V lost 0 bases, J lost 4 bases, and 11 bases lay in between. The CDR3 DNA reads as TGCGCCAGCAGCCAAGAGTGGCAGGGCCCAGATACGCAGTATTTT. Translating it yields CASSQEWQGPDTQYF.

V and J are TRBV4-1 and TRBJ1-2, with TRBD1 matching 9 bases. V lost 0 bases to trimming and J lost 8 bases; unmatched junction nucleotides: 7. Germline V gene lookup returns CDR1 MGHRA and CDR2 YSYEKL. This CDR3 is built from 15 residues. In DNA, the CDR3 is TGCGCCAGCAGCCAAGAATGGGGACAGGGAGCCGGCTACACCTTC. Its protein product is CASSQEWGQGAGYTF.

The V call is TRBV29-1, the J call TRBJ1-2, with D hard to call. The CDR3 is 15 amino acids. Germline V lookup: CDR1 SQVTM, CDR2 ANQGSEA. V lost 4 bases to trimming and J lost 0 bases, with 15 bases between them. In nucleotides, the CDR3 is TGCAGCGTTGGAGGAGGCGCCAGATCTAACTATGGCTACACCTTC. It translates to CSVGGGARSNYGYTF.

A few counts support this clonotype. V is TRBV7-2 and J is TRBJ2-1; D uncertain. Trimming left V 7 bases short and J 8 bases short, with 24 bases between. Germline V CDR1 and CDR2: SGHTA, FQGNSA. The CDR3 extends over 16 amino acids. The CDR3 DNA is TGTGCCAGCACCGGCGGCCGAAGTCAAGTCGGCTATGAGCAGTTCTTC. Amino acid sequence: CASTGGRSQVGYEQFF.

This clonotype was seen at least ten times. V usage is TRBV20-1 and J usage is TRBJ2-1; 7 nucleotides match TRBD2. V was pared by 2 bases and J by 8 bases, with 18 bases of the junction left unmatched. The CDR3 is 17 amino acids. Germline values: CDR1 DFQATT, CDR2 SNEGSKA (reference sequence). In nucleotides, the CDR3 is TGCAGTGCTAGACCCCCCCTACTAGCGAAGAGGGTCCATGAGCAGTTCTTC. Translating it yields CSARPPLLAKRVHEQFF.

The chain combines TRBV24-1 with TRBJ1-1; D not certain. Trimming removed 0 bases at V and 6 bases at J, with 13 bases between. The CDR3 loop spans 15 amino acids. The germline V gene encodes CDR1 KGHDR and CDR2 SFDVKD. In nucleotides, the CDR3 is TGTGCCACCAGTGATTTGGGCACACTCAGGCCTGAAGCTTTCTTT. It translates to CATSDLGTLRPEAFF.

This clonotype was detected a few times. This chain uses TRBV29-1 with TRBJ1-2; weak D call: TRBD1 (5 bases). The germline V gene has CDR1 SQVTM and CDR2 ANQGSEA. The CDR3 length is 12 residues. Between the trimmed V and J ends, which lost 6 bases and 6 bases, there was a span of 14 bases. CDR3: CSVEGTLDGYTF. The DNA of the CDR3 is TGCAGCGTCGAGGGGACCTTGGATGGCTACACCTTC.

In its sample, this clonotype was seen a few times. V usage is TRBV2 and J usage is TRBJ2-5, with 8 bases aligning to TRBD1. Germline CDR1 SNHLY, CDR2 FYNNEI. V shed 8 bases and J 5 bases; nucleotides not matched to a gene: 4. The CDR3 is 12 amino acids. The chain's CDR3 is CASCRDRETQYF. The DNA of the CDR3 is TGTGCCAGCTGCCGGGACAGGGAGACCCAGTACTTC.

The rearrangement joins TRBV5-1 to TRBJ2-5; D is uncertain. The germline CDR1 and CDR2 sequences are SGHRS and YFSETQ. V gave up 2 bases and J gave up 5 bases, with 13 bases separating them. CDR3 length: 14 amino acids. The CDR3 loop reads CASSFDPGRETQYF. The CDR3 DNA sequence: TGCGCCAGCAGCTTTGACCCGGGTAGGGAGACCCAGTACTTC.

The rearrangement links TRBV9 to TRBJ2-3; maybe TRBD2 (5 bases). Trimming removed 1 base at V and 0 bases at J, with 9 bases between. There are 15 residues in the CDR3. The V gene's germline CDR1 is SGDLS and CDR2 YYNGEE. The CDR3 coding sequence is TGTGCCAGCAGCGTAAGAGCGGTTAGCACAGATACGCAGTATTTT. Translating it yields CASSVRAVSTDTQYF.

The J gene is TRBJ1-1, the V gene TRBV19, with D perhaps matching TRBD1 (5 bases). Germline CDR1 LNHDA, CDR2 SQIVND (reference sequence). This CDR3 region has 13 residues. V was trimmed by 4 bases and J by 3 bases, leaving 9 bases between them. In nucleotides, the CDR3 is TGTGCCAGTAGTACGACAGAGTACACTGAAGCTTTCTTT. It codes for CASSTTEYTEAFF.

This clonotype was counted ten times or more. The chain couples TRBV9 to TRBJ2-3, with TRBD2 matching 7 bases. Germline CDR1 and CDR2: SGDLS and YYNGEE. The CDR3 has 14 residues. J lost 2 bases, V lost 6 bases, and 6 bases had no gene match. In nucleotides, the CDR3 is TGTGCCAGCACCTTAGGACTAGACACAGATACGCAGTATTTT. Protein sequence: CASTLGLDTDTQYF.

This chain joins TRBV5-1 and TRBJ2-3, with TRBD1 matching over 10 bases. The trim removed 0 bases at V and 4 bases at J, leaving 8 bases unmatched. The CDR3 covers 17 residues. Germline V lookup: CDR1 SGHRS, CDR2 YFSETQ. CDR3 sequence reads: CASSLGVGQGVPDTQYF. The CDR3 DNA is TGCGCCAGCAGCTTGGGAGTTGGACAGGGGGTCCCAGATACGCAGTATTTT.

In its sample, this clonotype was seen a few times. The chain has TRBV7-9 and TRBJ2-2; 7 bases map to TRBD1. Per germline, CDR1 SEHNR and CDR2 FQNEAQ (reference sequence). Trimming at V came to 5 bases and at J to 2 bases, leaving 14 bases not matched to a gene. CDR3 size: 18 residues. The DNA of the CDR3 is TGTGCCAGCAGCGCCGTAGTCCGACAGGGCCCCAACACCGGGGAGCTGTTTTTT. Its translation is CASSAVVRQGPNTGELFF.

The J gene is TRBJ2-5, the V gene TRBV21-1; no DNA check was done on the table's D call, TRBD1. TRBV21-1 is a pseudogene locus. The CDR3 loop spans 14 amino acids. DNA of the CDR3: TGTGCCAGCAGCAAAGAACAGGGGGAAGAGACCCAGTACTTC. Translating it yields CASSKEQGEETQYF.

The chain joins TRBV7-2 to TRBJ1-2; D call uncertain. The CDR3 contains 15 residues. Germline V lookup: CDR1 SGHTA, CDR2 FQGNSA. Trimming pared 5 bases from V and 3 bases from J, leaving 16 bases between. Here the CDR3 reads CASSNRLTPHYGYTF. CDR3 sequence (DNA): TGTGCCAGCAGCAACCGACTGACACCGCACTATGGCTACACCTTC.

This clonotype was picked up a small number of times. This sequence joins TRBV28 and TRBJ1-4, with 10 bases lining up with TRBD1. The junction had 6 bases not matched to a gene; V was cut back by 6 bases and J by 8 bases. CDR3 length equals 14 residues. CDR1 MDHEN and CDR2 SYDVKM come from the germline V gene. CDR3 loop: CASSPGTGVEKLFF. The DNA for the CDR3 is TGTGCCAGCAGCCCCGGGACAGGGGTGGAAAAACTGTTTTTT.